The rows below give T cell receptor beta chains drawn from one sample of a study of T-cell reconstitution after alpha-beta-depleted transplantation in children. One entry per CDR3 protein results from TCRdb running MiXCR on the PCR reads. The sample consists of roughly 100,000 distinct CDR3 sequences, roughly 7.1% of them appearing once. Sequencing used PBMCs, obtained before TCRalphabeta/CD19-depleted stem cell transplant. Receptor source: a boy aged 2 to 10 with acute lymphoblastic leukemia, due to receive a stem cell transplant. Each CDR3 is given with its conserved first and last residue. A D gene is named only where the DNA matches it firmly. Part of the rows lack a size; the others show once, few, many or a class for expanded clones.

D: TRBD1
size: .
length: 14
J: TRBJ2-5
V: TRBV9
CDR3: CASSARTGTETQYF
DNA: TGTGCCAGCAGCGCCAGGACAGGGACAGAGACCCAGTACTTC

D: .
size: many
length: 14
J: TRBJ2-1
V: TRBV5-4
CDR3: CASSLMGQYNEQFF
DNA: TGTGCCAGCAGCTTGATGGGGCAGTACAATGAGCAGTTCTTC

D: .
size: many
length: 14
J: TRBJ1-6
V: TRBV12-3/TRBV12-4
CDR3: CASRTGTRNSPLHF
DNA: TGTGCCAGCAGGACCGGGACACGAAATTCACCCCTCCACTTT

D: TRBD2
size: many
length: 15
J: TRBJ2-7
V: TRBV6-5
CDR3: CASSYTSGGTYEQYF
DNA: TGTGCCAGCAGTTACACTAGCGGGGGCACCTACGAGCAGTACTTC

D: TRBD1
size: many
length: 15
J: TRBJ1-5
V: TRBV9
CDR3: CASSLTGGDGQPQHF
DNA: TGTGCCAGCAGCCTTACAGGGGGCGATGGACAGCCCCAGCATTTT

D: .
size: few
length: 14
J: TRBJ2-1
V: TRBV19
CDR3: CASSIGEEYNEQFF
DNA: TGTGCCAGTAGTATAGGGGAAGAGTACAATGAGCAGTTCTTC

D: .
size: .
length: 15
J: TRBJ1-3
V: TRBV7-6
CDR3: CASSPPRESGNTIYF
DNA: TGTGCCAGCAGCCCTCCGAGAGAATCTGGAAACACCATATATTTT

D: TRBD2
size: few
length: 15
J: TRBJ2-7
V: TRBV5-6
CDR3: CASSTRGGPQGEQYF
DNA: TGTGCCAGCAGCACCCGGGGGGGCCCCCAGGGCGAGCAGTACTTC

D: .
size: few
length: 13
J: TRBJ1-5
V: TRBV12-3/TRBV12-4
CDR3: CASSLAKYQPQHF
DNA: TGTGCCAGCAGTTTAGCGAAGTATCAGCCCCAGCATTTT

D: TRBD2
size: many
length: 19
J: TRBJ2-3
V: TRBV5-1
CDR3: CASSITGLAGALWADTQYF
DNA: TGCGCCAGCAGCATCACCGGACTAGCGGGGGCTCTCTGGGCAGATACGCAGTATTTT

D: TRBD1
size: many
length: 15
J: TRBJ1-2
V: TRBV5-4
CDR3: CASSLGTGGGYGYTF
DNA: TGTGCCAGCAGCTTGGGGACAGGGGGTGGCTATGGCTACACCTTC

D: TRBD1
size: .
length: 13
J: TRBJ1-5
V: TRBV29-1
CDR3: CSVETGGNQPQHF
DNA: TGCAGCGTTGAAACAGGGGGCAATCAGCCCCAGCATTTT

D: .
size: many
length: 14
J: TRBJ1-1
V: TRBV9
CDR3: CASSPRGQNTEAFF
DNA: TGTGCCAGCAGCCCCCGGGGGCAGAACACTGAAGCTTTCTTT

D: .
size: few
length: 18
J: TRBJ2-6
V: TRBV2
CDR3: CASSEWWTPSSGANVLTF
DNA: TGTGCCAGCAGTGAATGGTGGACCCCCAGCTCTGGGGCCAACGTCCTGACTTTC

D: .
size: few
length: 15
J: TRBJ2-3
V: TRBV12-3/TRBV12-4
CDR3: CASSLTGARTDTQYF
DNA: TGTGCCAGCAGTTTAACGGGGGCGCGCACAGATACGCAGTATTTT

D: TRBD1
size: many
length: 13
J: TRBJ1-2
V: TRBV20-1
CDR3: CSARVQGDYGYTF
DNA: TGCAGTGCTAGAGTGCAGGGGGACTATGGCTACACCTTC

D: TRBD1
size: many
length: 15
J: TRBJ1-1
V: TRBV3-1
CDR3: CASSQEATGKGEAFF
DNA: TGTGCCAGCAGCCAAGAGGCGACAGGGAAGGGTGAAGCTTTCTTT

D: TRBD1
size: .
length: 16
J: TRBJ2-1
V: TRBV4-2
CDR3: CASSLNTGTGINEQFF
DNA: TGTGCCAGCAGCCTAAATACCGGGACAGGGATCAATGAGCAGTTCTTC

D: .
size: many
length: 14
J: TRBJ1-4
V: TRBV27
CDR3: CASSFNREDEKLFF
DNA: TGTGCCAGCAGTTTCAACAGGGAGGATGAAAAACTGTTTTTT

D: TRBD1
size: many
length: 13
J: TRBJ2-5
V: TRBV5-1
CDR3: CASSGGTGETQYF
DNA: TGCGCCAGCAGCGGTGGGACAGGGGAGACCCAGTACTTC

D: .
size: many
length: 13
J: TRBJ1-1
V: TRBV7-3
CDR3: CASSLKGGTEAFF
DNA: TGTGCCAGCAGCTTAAAGGGGGGCACTGAAGCTTTCTTT

D: TRBD1
size: .
length: 13
J: TRBJ1-1
V: TRBV5-1
CDR3: CASGTGGNTEAFF
DNA: TGCGCCAGCGGGACAGGGGGGAACACTGAAGCTTTCTTT

D: TRBD1
size: .
length: 19
J: TRBJ1-4
V: TRBV12-3/TRBV12-4
CDR3: CASSLAGRGRLTANEKLFF
DNA: TGTGCCAGCAGTTTAGCTGGCAGGGGGCGCCTTACGGCTAATGAAAAACTGTTTTTT

D: TRBD2
size: many
length: 14
J: TRBJ2-3
V: TRBV20-1
CDR3: CSAIGGADTDTQYF
DNA: TGCAGTGCTATCGGGGGGGCCGACACAGATACGCAGTATTTT

D: TRBD1
size: few
length: 15
J: TRBJ1-6
V: TRBV5-4
CDR3: CASSLTGTGNSPLHF
DNA: TGTGCCAGCAGCCTGACAGGGACTGGAAATTCACCCCTCCACTTT

D: .
size: many
length: 11
J: TRBJ2-3
V: TRBV3-1
CDR3: CASRGGLERYF
DNA: TGTGCCAGCAGGGGGGGTTTGGAGCGGTACTTT

D: .
size: many
length: 17
J: TRBJ2-4
V: TRBV27
CDR3: CASSPLTAPPEENIQYF
DNA: TGTGCCAGCAGTCCACTGACAGCCCCTCCGGAGGAAAACATTCAGTACTTC

D: TRBD1
size: .
length: 15
J: TRBJ1-2
V: TRBV3-1
CDR3: CASSQVWTGSGGYTF
DNA: TGTGCCAGCAGCCAAGTGTGGACAGGGAGTGGGGGCTACACCTTC

D: .
size: .
length: 15
J: TRBJ1-4
V: TRBV4-1
CDR3: CASSHRQGGDEKLFF
DNA: TGCGCCAGCAGCCACCGGCAGGGTGGGGATGAAAAACTGTTTTTT

D: TRBD2
size: many
length: 14
J: TRBJ2-1
V: TRBV20-1
CDR3: CSASKLAGYNEQFF
DNA: TGCAGTGCTAGCAAGTTAGCGGGGTACAATGAGCAGTTCTTC

D: .
size: few
length: 16
J: TRBJ2-4
V: TRBV5-6
CDR3: CASSSSDREGDWIQYF
DNA: TGTGCCAGCAGCTCGTCCGACAGGGAGGGGGATTGGATTCAGTACTTC

D: .
size: many
length: 11
J: TRBJ1-1
V: TRBV27
CDR3: CASSSGLEAFF
DNA: TGTGCCAGCAGTTCAGGGTTAGAGGCTTTCTTT

D: .
size: many
length: 14
J: TRBJ1-2
V: TRBV12-3/TRBV12-4
CDR3: CASTPTGPNYGYTF
DNA: TGTGCCAGCACCCCGACAGGACCTAACTATGGCTACACCTTC

D: .
size: few
length: 14
J: TRBJ2-6
V: TRBV12-3/TRBV12-4
CDR3: CASKLSSGANVLTF
DNA: TGTGCCAGCAAACTAAGCTCTGGGGCCAACGTCCTGACTTTC

D: .
size: few
length: 13
J: TRBJ2-1
V: TRBV3-1
CDR3: CASSPNPRLQQFF
DNA: TGTGCCAGCAGCCCAAATCCCCGCCTTCAGCAGTTCTTC

D: .
size: many
length: 15
J: TRBJ1-1
V: TRBV12-3/TRBV12-4
CDR3: CASSLAGRMNTEAFF
DNA: TGTGCCAGCAGTTTAGCGGGACGGATGAACACTGAAGCTTTCTTT